Listed below are T cell receptor beta chains from one sample, sequenced in a study of T cell changes during pregnancy in multiple sclerosis. Repertoires were generated with immunoSEQ multiplex PCR, while TCRdb's copy carries only in-frame clones and drops some. The data hold roughly 120,000 clones, with 92% observed a single time. Here the sequenced sample was peripheral blood, taken in the third trimester of pregnancy. Receptor source: a female donor with multiple sclerosis, enrolled in a pregnancy study. CDR3s include the opening cysteine and the closing phenylalanine or tryptophan. The D gene is left open where the match is weak. Size values are once, few and many counts, or a class for expanded clones, and some rows have none.

cdr3_length j_call clone_size d_call v_call cdr3_nt cdr3_aa
15 TRBJ1-4 - TRBD1 TRBV4-1 TGCGCCAGCAGCCAGGGACAGGGGGCGGACGAAAAACTGTTTTTT CASSQGQGADEKLFF
19 TRBJ2-1 - TRBD2 TRBV14 TGTGCCAGCAGCGTCCGGGAGGACCTACGTCGGAGCTCCTACAATGAGCAGTTCTTC CASSVREDLRRSSYNEQFF
14 TRBJ1-3 - - TRBV5-1 TGCGCCAGCAGCCCCCGCGGGGCAGGAAACACCATATATTTT CASSPRGAGNTIYF
17 TRBJ1-5 - TRBD1 TRBV28 TGTGCCAGCAGTCGTAATACCGGGACAGGGGGCAATCAGCCCCAGCATTTT CASSRNTGTGGNQPQHF
12 TRBJ1-1 - - TRBV15 TGTGCCACCAGAAAGGGGGTGGGAGAAGCTTTCTTT CATRKGVGEAFF
16 TRBJ2-1 - - TRBV6-6 TGTGCCAGCAGCCTATCCGGACAGTCCCTCCCCAATGAGCAGTTCTTC CASSLSGQSLPNEQFF
15 TRBJ1-1 - TRBD1 TRBV10-3 TGTGCCATCAGTGAGGGGGACAGGGCGAACACTGAAGCTTTCTTT CAISEGDRANTEAFF
15 TRBJ1-2 - - TRBV7-2 TGTGCCAGCAGCTTAGCACAGGGCCTAGGGTATGGCTACACCTTC CASSLAQGLGYGYTF
15 TRBJ1-2 - TRBD1 TRBV28 TGTGCCAGCATCCCGGGACAGCGATTTAGCTATGGCTACACCTTC CASIPGQRFSYGYTF
16 TRBJ2-1 - - TRBV30 TGTGCCTGGAGTGCTGGCAGGGGCCCCCTGACAATGCAGCAGTTCTTC CAWSAGRGPLTMQQFF
14 TRBJ1-3 - - TRBV11-1 TGTGCCAGCAGCCGTGACAGATCTGGAAACACCATATATTTT CASSRDRSGNTIYF
16 TRBJ2-7 - TRBD2 TRBV18 TGTGCCAGCTCACAGGAAGGCGGGAGAAAGGCCTACGAGCAGTACTTC CASSQEGGRKAYEQYF
16 TRBJ2-3 - - TRBV21-1 TGTGCCAGCAGCAAATCTAGCGGTTCTAGCACAGATACGCAGTATTTT CASSKSSGSSTDTQYF
17 TRBJ1-2 - - TRBV5-6 TGTGCCAGCAGCTTTTCGCCGTCCTCCGGCGGGATCTATGGCTACACCTTC CASSFSPSSGGIYGYTF
14 TRBJ1-6 few TRBD1 TRBV19 TGTGCCAGTAGCTCTCAGGGGGAGAATTCACCCCTCCACTTT CASSSQGENSPLHF
13 TRBJ2-5 once - TRBV11-1 TGTGCCAGCAGCCGAGGGTTTCAAGAGACCCAGTACTTC CASSRGFQETQYF
17 TRBJ1-1 - TRBD1 TRBV6-1 TGTGCCAGCAGTGAGTTCGGGACAGGGGCTTGGAGCACTGAAGCTTTCTTT CASSEFGTGAWSTEAFF
16 TRBJ2-3 - TRBD1 TRBV5-1 TGCGCCAGCAGCACGACAGGGATCGGAGCCACAGATACGCAGTATTTT CASSTTGIGATDTQYF
14 TRBJ1-2 - TRBD1 TRBV7-9 TGTGCCAGCAGCCGAACCGAGGGGGCGGCTGGCTACACCTTC CASSRTEGAAGYTF
14 TRBJ2-7 - TRBD1 TRBV5-6 TGTGCCAGCAGCGCCGACAGGGGAAAGCACGAGCAGTACTTC CASSADRGKHEQYF
14 TRBJ2-4 - - TRBV6-5 TGTGCCAGCCGGACCCCGGGGGGCCAAAACATTCAGTACTTC CASRTPGGQNIQYF
14 TRBJ1-5 once - TRBV2 TGTGCCAGCACCGAGGGAGGGGGTGGCCAGCCCCAGCATTTT CASTEGGGGQPQHF
12 TRBJ2-5 - - TRBV7-2 TGTGCCAGCAGCTTAGGGGAGGAGACCCAGTACTTC CASSLGEETQYF
17 TRBJ2-7 - TRBD2 TRBV5-4 TGTGCCAGCAGCCCAGGAGGTCCAAGGGAGCGGGAGAACGAGCAGTACTTC CASSPGGPRERENEQYF
15 TRBJ1-2 - - TRBV18 TGTGCCAGCTCACCAGCGGGGCAAATAATCTATGGCTACACCTTC CASSPAGQIIYGYTF
14 TRBJ1-4 - - TRBV28 TGTGCCAGCAGCCCGTCAGGCGTTAATGAAAAACTGTTTTTT CASSPSGVNEKLFF
12 TRBJ1-2 once - TRBV25-1 TGTGCCACCAGGACCCTGACTGTCGGCTACACCTTC CATRTLTVGYTF
14 TRBJ1-2 - - TRBV5-4 TGTGCCAGCAGCTTGGTTGCGGGGGGGGATGGCTACACCTTC CASSLVAGGDGYTF
13 TRBJ1-1 - TRBD1 TRBV7-9 TGTGCCAGCAGCTTCCAGGGGGGCACTGAAGCTTTCTTT CASSFQGGTEAFF
15 TRBJ1-1 - - TRBV6-5 TGTGCCACCCAAACAGGGCCAACTAAGAACACTGAAGCTTTCTTT CATQTGPTKNTEAFF
15 TRBJ2-1 - TRBD1 TRBV27 TGTGCCACCCGATCCTGGGGGACAGGTACCGATGAGCAGTTCTTC CATRSWGTGTDEQFF
20 TRBJ1-5 - - TRBV6-1 TGTGCCAGCAGTGAACTACGGAGGGTCCCCCCTGAATATAGCAATCAGCCCCAGCATTTT CASSELRRVPPEYSNQPQHF
12 TRBJ1-2 - - TRBV9 TGTGCCAGCAGCGCCGACAGCTATGGCTACACCTTC CASSADSYGYTF
14 TRBJ2-7 - TRBD1 TRBV13 TGTGCCAGCAGCGCCCGGACAGGGGAACACGAGCAGTACTTC CASSARTGEHEQYF
16 TRBJ1-3 few - TRBV6-6 TGTGCCAGCAGTTACTCGGAAGGCGGCTCTGGAAACACCATATATTTT CASSYSEGGSGNTIYF
13 TRBJ1-1 few - TRBV29-1 TGCAGCGTCCCGGGACATTTGAACACTGAAGCTTTCTTT CSVPGHLNTEAFF
14 TRBJ1-1 - - TRBV7-3 TGTGCCAGCAGCGCTGCAGGGGCCTCCGAGGAAGCTTTCTTT CASSAAGASEEAFF